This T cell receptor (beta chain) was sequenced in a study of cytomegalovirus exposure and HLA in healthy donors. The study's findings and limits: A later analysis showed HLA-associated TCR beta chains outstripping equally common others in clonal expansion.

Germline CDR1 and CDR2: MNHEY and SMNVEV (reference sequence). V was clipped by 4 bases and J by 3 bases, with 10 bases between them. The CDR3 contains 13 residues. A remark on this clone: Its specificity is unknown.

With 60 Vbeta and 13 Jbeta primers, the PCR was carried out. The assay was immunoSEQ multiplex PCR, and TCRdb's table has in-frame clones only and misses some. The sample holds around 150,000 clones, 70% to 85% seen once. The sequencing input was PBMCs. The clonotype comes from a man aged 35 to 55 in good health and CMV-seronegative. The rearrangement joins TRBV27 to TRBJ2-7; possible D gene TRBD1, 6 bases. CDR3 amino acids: CASSWSGDYEQYF. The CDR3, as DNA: TGTGCCAGCAGTTGGTCAGGGGACTACGAGCAGTACTTC.